The T cell receptor (beta chain) described here comes from a study of shared clonotypes between healthy human individuals. V shed 2 bases and J shed 6 bases, with 15 bases lying between them. The V gene's germline CDR1 is SGDLS and CDR2 YYNGEE. The CDR3 has 14 residues. Selected positively for CCR7 and CD45RO-negative, naive CD8 cells excluded terminally differentiated effector memory CD45RA+ cells. Clones were sequenced by immunoSEQ multiplex PCR, and TCRdb holds only the in-frame ones, with some missing. The table lists about 2.1 million clones, over 85% of them singletons, with about 1.6% in the top ten. Study-wide points: It was observed that about 5% of naive CD4 clonotypes were shared across a handful of donors.

Turning to this clone: Its cognate antigen is unknown.

V is TRBV9 and J is TRBJ2-7, with a weak D call TRBD2 (6 bases). The sequence came from a man aged 18-30 years in good health. Some clones in this sample may be carry-over from other donors' samples. The specimen sequenced was naive CD8+ T cells from PBMCs. In DNA, the CDR3 is TGTGCCAGCAGCGTTTCAGGCGGGGACGGCGAGCAGTACTTC. As protein: CASSVSGGDGEQYF.